What follows describes a single T cell receptor (beta chain). Authors' methods: By means of reference gene primer amplification, nucleated cell counts were estimated. Sequencing was performed with immunoSEQ multiplex PCR; in TCRdb, only in-frame clones are kept and a portion is missing. D and trimming come from the DNA, and the V and J calls and clone size come from that table. The sample contains 90,000 or so clones, roughly 88% of which appear only once. The sample is drawn from a study of blood T cell repertoires in COVID-19. Study-wide background: Some COVID-19 samples were acute and others convalescent; all came from the United States, Italy and Spain. T cells, B-cell-depleted T cells, or PBMCs provided the cDNA or gDNA that served as material.

The CDR3 is made up of 14 amino acids. V lost 5 bases and J lost 0, with 7 bases in between. Germline V gene data show CDR1 as SEHNR and CDR2 as FQNEAQ (reference sequence). Input material: peripheral blood. The J gene is TRBJ1-4, the V gene TRBV7-9; D unclear. This receptor was identified in a man older than 75 with acute or convalescent COVID-19. In DNA form, the CDR3 reads TGTGCCAGCAGCAGGAGATCAACTAATGAAAAACTGTTTTTT. As protein: CASSRRSTNEKLFF.